This T cell receptor beta chain was retrieved from a study of blood T cell repertoires in COVID-19. This clone came up once. The repertoire was sequenced with immunoSEQ multiplex PCR; TCRdb's copy has only in-frame clones and lacks some. The repertoire consists of about 210,000 clones, with under 90% occurring once and the leading ten covering more than 9%. V was pared by 2 bases and J by 0 bases, with 6 bases of the junction left unmatched. Germline V gene data show CDR1 as LGHDT and CDR2 as YNNKEL (reference sequence). CDR3 size: 18 residues. This clonotype originated in a woman of 80 years or more with COVID-19, enrolled during active disease. The specimen sequenced was peripheral blood. This chain connects TRBV3-1 (or the pseudogene TRBV3-2) to TRBJ2-1; 11 bases align to TRBD2. The DNA for the CDR3 is TGTGCCAGCAGCCAAAGGCTAGCGGGGGGCAGCTCCTACAATGAGCAGTTCTTC. This gives the protein CASSQRLAGGSSYNEQFF.